These 2 T cell receptor beta chains originate from one sample sequenced in a study of blood T cell repertoires in COVID-19. The method was immunoSEQ multiplex PCR; TCRdb's version includes in-frame clones alone and lacks a portion of them. This table has about 280,000 clones, about 85% appearing once. Source material: PBMCs or T cells enriched from blood (not recorded which). The receptors were sampled from a woman in her fifties or sixties who had recovered from COVID-19.

This clone was detected once. The chain uses TRBV20-1 and TRBJ2-7, with 10 bases that match TRBD2. The ends lost 3 bases at V and 4 bases at J; junction bases unmatched: 3. The germline gives CDR1 DFQATT, CDR2 SNEGSKA (reference sequence). This CDR3 has 13 residues. CDR3 amino acids: CSASLLAGYEQYF. CDR3 DNA: TGCAGTGCTAGTCTACTAGCGGGATACGAGCAGTACTTC.

The rearrangement links TRBV5-1 to TRBJ1-1; 8 bases are shared with TRBD1. CDR1 is SGHRS, CDR2 YFSETQ, per germline. This CDR3 is 15 amino acids long. With V trimmed by 0 bases and J by 1 base, 2 bases remained unmatched. The CDR3 protein is CASSLAGGGNTEAFF. The CDR3 coding sequence is TGCGCCAGCAGCTTGGCAGGGGGCGGGAACACTGAAGCTTTCTTT.